This T cell receptor (beta chain) was profiled in a study of T cells in localized non-small cell lung cancer. Only in-frame clones appear in the TCRdb table, and some are missing; sequencing was by immunoSEQ multiplex PCR. The repertoire holds roughly 38,000 clones, roughly 90% seen once, with about 2.6% in the top ten. As regards this clone: The antigen remains undetermined.

Points from the study as a whole: Longer overall survival associated with higher blood T cell density; shorter survival with higher adjacent-lung clonality. T cell clonality was highest in uninvolved adjacent lung, above tumor. Turning up in adjacent lung were a median about 56 of the top 100 tumor clones.

Trimming shortened V by 4 bases and J by 8 bases, and 22 bases separated the two germline ends. The germline gives CDR1 SGHNT, CDR2 YYREEE (reference sequence). The CDR3 totals 16 residues. This receptor was obtained from a female donor of 60 years or more with stage I squamous cell lung carcinoma. V usage is TRBV5-4 and J usage is TRBJ2-1, with D tentatively TRBD1 (6 bases). The sample consisted of peripheral blood, taken before any cancer treatment. The CDR3 loop reads CASSPKSGEFFHEQFF. CDR3 DNA: TGTGCCAGCAGCCCTAAATCAGGGGAGTTTTTTCATGAGCAGTTCTTC.